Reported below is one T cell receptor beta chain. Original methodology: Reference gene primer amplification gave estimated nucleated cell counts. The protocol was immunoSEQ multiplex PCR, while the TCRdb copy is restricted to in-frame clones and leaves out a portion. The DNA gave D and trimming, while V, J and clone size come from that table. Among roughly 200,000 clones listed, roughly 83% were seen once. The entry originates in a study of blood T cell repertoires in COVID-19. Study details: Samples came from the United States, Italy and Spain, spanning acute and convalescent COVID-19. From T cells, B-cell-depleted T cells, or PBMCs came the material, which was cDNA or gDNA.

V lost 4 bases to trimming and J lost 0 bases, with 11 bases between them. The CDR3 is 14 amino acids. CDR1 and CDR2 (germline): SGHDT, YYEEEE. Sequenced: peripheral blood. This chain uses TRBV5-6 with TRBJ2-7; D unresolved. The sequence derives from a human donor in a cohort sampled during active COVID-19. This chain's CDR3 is CASSPRLVSYEQYF. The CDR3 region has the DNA TGTGCCAGCAGCCCTAGACTGGTCTCCTACGAGCAGTACTTC.